One sample yielded the 20 T cell receptor beta chains listed below, sequenced in a study of cytomegalovirus exposure and HLA in healthy donors. The table came from immunoSEQ multiplex PCR; TCRdb's copy has only in-frame clones and leaves some out. In the table there are about 160,000 clones, 85% to 90% of which are singletons. The material sequenced was PBMCs. Source of these receptors: a woman under 30 in good health and CMV-seropositive.

V gene TRBV28 combines with J gene TRBJ1-2, with D possibly being TRBD1 (6 bases). CDR1 is MDHEN and CDR2 is SYDVKM in the germline V gene. The V gene lost 4 bases and the J gene lost 3 bases, with 9 bases spanning the gap. CDR3 length equals 13 residues. As DNA, the CDR3 is TGTGCCAGCAGTTCAGGGGATGACTATGGCTACACCTTC. Protein: CASSSGDDYGYTF.

Written as DNA, the CDR3 is TGTGCCAGCAGTCGGGACTCGGAGACCCAGTACTTC. This sequence encodes CASSRDSETQYF. The chain recombines TRBV6-5 with TRBJ2-5; a weak D match, TRBD2 (6 bases). V was trimmed by 5 bases and J by 5 bases, leaving 9 bases between them. Looked up from germline, CDR1 is MNHEY and CDR2 is SVGAGI. The CDR3 has 12 residues.

The CDR3 spells CASSFLGPSYNEQFF. In nucleotides, the CDR3 is TGTGCCAGCAGTTTCTTGGGGCCCTCCTACAATGAGCAGTTCTTC. The rearrangement links TRBV28 to TRBJ2-1, with a tentative D call TRBD1 (5 bases). The ends were cut back, 3 bases at V and 0 bases at J, with 9 bases in the middle. The CDR3 runs to 15 residues. Germline lookup yields CDR1 MDHEN and CDR2 SYDVKM.

The chain joins TRBV5-8 to TRBJ1-1; D call uncertain. The CDR3 has 13 residues. In germline, CDR1 is SGHTS, CDR2 YDEGEE. The V gene lost 2 bases and the J gene lost 6 bases, with 11 bases spanning the gap. The CDR3 loop is CASSLLSGPEAFF. DNA of the CDR3: TGTGCCAGCAGCTTACTAAGCGGGCCTGAAGCTTTCTTT.

The chain has TRBV4-1 and TRBJ2-7; D is possibly TRBD2 (5 bases). The CDR3 extends over 13 amino acids. Per germline, CDR1 MGHRA and CDR2 YSYEKL. The V end was cut by 0 bases, the J end by 6 bases, with 9 bases between. The chain's CDR3 is CASSQDEGSEQYF. The CDR3 nucleotides are TGCGCCAGCAGCCAAGACGAAGGGAGCGAGCAGTACTTC.

V and J are TRBV7-2 and TRBJ2-1, with unresolved D. V was shortened by 5 bases and J by 8 bases, with 16 bases between the two germline ends. Germline CDR1 SGHTA, CDR2 FQGNSA. The CDR3 runs to 14 residues. CDR3 region: CASSRSERIHEQFF. CDR3 sequence (DNA): TGTGCCAGCAGCCGCTCGGAGAGGATCCATGAGCAGTTCTTC. The full variable domain, completed using reference TRBV7-2 and TRBJ2-1, is GAGVSQSPSNKVTEKGKDVELRCDPISGHTALYWYRQSLGQGLEFLIYFQGNSAPDKSGLPSDRFSAERTGGSVSTLTIQRTQQEDSAVYLCASSRSERIHEQFFGPGTRLTVL.

This chain joins TRBV10-3 and TRBJ1-1, with D unresolved. Germline CDR1 and CDR2: ENHRY and SYGVKD. V was pared by 7 bases and J by 5 bases, with 17 bases between. CDR3 length: 14 amino acids. In DNA, the CDR3 is TGTGCCATCACCCCGACTCAAGGTAGAACTGAAGCTTTCTTT. It codes for CAITPTQGRTEAFF.

The chain carries TRBV6-5 and TRBJ2-2; D gene ambiguous. The CDR3 has 13 residues. Germline V lookup: CDR1 MNHEY, CDR2 SVGAGI. Trimming removed 10 bases at V and 5 bases at J, with 14 bases between. The CDR3 protein is CATWAGRTGELFF. CDR3 in DNA: TGTGCCACCTGGGCCGGAAGGACCGGGGAGCTGTTTTTT.

This clone is a singleton in its sample. CDR3 coding DNA: TGTGCCAGCAGTGAATTTTTTCCGGACAGGAGCTATGGCTACACCTTC. As protein: CASSEFFPDRSYGYTF. The chain is built from TRBV2 and TRBJ1-2, with 7 bases fitting TRBD1. Germline V gene data show CDR1 as SNHLY and CDR2 as FYNNEI. The CDR3 contains 16 residues. V trimming: 2 bases; J trimming: 4 bases; junction bases outside the gene matches: 10.

The V call is TRBV5-4, the J call TRBJ1-1; D is undetermined. The CDR3 covers 15 residues. Germline V gene lookup returns CDR1 SGHNT and CDR2 YYREEE (reference sequence). The ends were cut back, 4 bases at V and 5 bases at J, with 18 bases in the middle. The CDR3, as DNA: TGTGCCAGCAGCGTAAGTGGGATGGGAGGAACTGAAGCTTTCTTT. Its protein product is CASSVSGMGGTEAFF.

V usage is TRBV5-6 and J usage is TRBJ1-2, with D maybe TRBD1 (6 bases). V lost 4 bases and J 8 bases, leaving 24 bases between the germline ends. Germline V gene sequence: CDR1 SGHDT, CDR2 YYEEEE. CDR3 length: 16 amino acids. CDR3 region: CASSLIQGMAYKGYTF. CDR3 sequence (DNA): TGTGCCAGCAGCCTCATCCAGGGGATGGCCTACAAGGGCTACACCTTC.

The chain employs TRBV5-3 and TRBJ2-1; TRBD2 might be the D (5 bases). TRBV5-3 carries the ORF label, with uncertain function. Trimming shortened V by 4 bases and J by 4 bases, and 15 bases separated the two germline ends. This CDR3 comprises 15 residues. CDR3 sequence (DNA): TGTGCCAGAAGCCTTACTAGACCATCGTACAATGAGCAGTTCTTC. Translated: CARSLTRPSYNEQFF.

The rearrangement links TRBV6-4 to TRBJ2-1, with TRBD2 matching 9 bases. The germline V gene encodes CDR1 MRHNA and CDR2 SNTAGT. This CDR3 is built from 16 residues. The trim removed 3 bases at V and 3 bases at J, leaving 6 bases unmatched. CDR3 loop: CASSENQREDYNEQFF. The CDR3, as DNA: TGTGCCAGCAGTGAGAATCAGCGGGAGGACTACAATGAGCAGTTCTTC.

The chain employs TRBV5-1 and TRBJ2-7, with D possibly being TRBD2 (6 bases). Germline loops: CDR1 SGHRS, CDR2 YFSETQ. V lost 0 bases and J 5 bases, leaving 15 bases between the germline ends. This CDR3 comprises 15 residues. In DNA, the CDR3 is TGCGCCAGCAGCTTGGCAAACCCGGGACTGGACGAGCAGTACTTC. Amino acid sequence: CASSLANPGLDEQYF.

This sequence joins TRBV6-1 and TRBJ2-7; possible D gene TRBD2, 5 bases. Germline V gene data show CDR1 as MNHNS and CDR2 as SASEGT. The germline V and J ends were trimmed by 6 bases and 2 bases, with 11 bases remaining between them. This CDR3 has 13 residues. The CDR3 spells CASRWRQTYEQYF. The CDR3 bases are TGTGCCAGCAGATGGAGGCAGACCTACGAGCAGTACTTC.

The chain is built from TRBV19 and TRBJ1-5; 11 positions agree with TRBD1. The CDR3 length is 15 residues. From germline, CDR1 is LNHDA and CDR2 SQIVND (reference sequence). After removal of 4 bases from V and 9 bases from J, the junction contained 8 bases not matched to a gene. This CDR3 is CASSRDRGREGPQHF. The CDR3 DNA reads as TGTGCCAGTAGTAGGGACAGGGGGAGGGAGGGGCCCCAGCATTTT.

The genes are TRBV7-3 and TRBJ2-1; D is ambiguous. Looked up from germline, CDR1 is SGHTA and CDR2 is FQGTGA. The CDR3 spans 12 residues. V dropped 4 bases and J dropped 9 bases, with 10 bases sitting between them. This CDR3 reads CASSSRSGEQFF. CDR3 nucleotide sequence: TGTGCCAGCAGCTCCCGGTCCGGTGAGCAGTTCTTC.

The V call is TRBV5-6, the J call TRBJ2-7; TRBD2 aligns across 9 bases. The CDR3 spans 15 residues. J was trimmed by 3 bases and V by 2 bases; bases with no gene match: 6. Germline V gene sequence: CDR1 SGHDT, CDR2 YYEEEE. CDR3 in DNA: TGTGCCAGCAGCTTCTGGAATAGCGGGAGCTACGAGCAGTACTTC. The encoded protein is CASSFWNSGSYEQYF.

V and J are TRBV5-1 and TRBJ2-2, with no clear D. The CDR3 contains 16 residues. Trimming removed 4 bases at V and 1 base at J, with 14 bases between. The germline V gene encodes CDR1 SGHRS and CDR2 YFSETQ. CDR3 amino acids: CASSVAVTRNTGELFF. CDR3 nucleotide sequence: TGCGCCAGCAGCGTCGCGGTCACAAGGAACACCGGGGAGCTGTTTTTT.

CDR3 region: CASSIGRVSHRDTQYF. The CDR3 DNA reads as TGTGCCAGTAGTATCGGGAGAGTATCCCATAGAGATACGCAGTATTTT. The chain employs TRBV19 and TRBJ2-3; tentative D call: TRBD2 (6 bases). V was shortened by 3 bases and J by 5 bases, with 18 bases between the two germline ends. CDR3 length: 16 amino acids. Germline CDR1 is LNHDA and CDR2 is SQIVND (reference sequence).